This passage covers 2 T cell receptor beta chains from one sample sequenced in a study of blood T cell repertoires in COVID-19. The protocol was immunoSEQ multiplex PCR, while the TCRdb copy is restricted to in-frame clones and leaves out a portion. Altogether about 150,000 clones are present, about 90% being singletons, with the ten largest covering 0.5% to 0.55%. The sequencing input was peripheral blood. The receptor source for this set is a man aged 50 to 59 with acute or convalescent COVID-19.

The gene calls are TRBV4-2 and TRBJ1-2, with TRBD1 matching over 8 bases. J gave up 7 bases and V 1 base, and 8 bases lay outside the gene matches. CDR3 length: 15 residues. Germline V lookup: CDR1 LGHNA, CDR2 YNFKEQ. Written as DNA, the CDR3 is TGTGCCAGCAGCCAAGCCTCCGGACAGGGCGGTGGCTACACCTTC. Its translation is CASSQASGQGGGYTF.

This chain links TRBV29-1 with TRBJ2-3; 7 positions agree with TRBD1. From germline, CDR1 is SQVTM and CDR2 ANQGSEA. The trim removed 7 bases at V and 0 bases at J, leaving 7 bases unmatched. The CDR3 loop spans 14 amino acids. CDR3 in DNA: TGCAGCGCCCGCCCGGGACAGAGCACAGATACGCAGTATTTT. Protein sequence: CSARPGQSTDTQYF.